This T cell receptor (beta chain) was documented in a study of cytomegalovirus exposure and HLA in healthy donors. J lost 2 bases, V lost 2 bases, and 8 bases had no gene match. The germline CDR1 and CDR2 sequences are MNHEY and SMNVEV (reference sequence). The CDR3 runs 18 residues. The PCR contained 60 Vbeta and 13 Jbeta primers. TCRdb's table, derived via immunoSEQ multiplex PCR, lists solely in-frame clones and lacks some. The sample lists 150,000 to 200,000 clones; around 85% were seen once. The sequencing sample was made of PBMCs. This clonotype was obtained from a man younger than 30 in good health and CMV-seronegative. The rearrangement joins TRBV27 to TRBJ2-1; TRBD2 matches at 11 bases. The CDR3 nucleotides read TGTGCCAGCAGTTTAAGACTTTCGACTAGCGGGACCTACAATGAGCAGTTCTTC. Translated, it gives CASSLRLSTSGTYNEQFF.